This TCR beta chain comes out of a study of T-cell reconstitution after alpha-beta-depleted transplantation in children listed by TCRdb under 2016. Turning to the overall study: Using TCR repertoire profiling, the study followed T-cell immune reconstitution in a quantitative way in children after TCRalphabeta/CD19-depleted allogeneic hematopoietic cell transplantation.

A few counts support this clonotype. Which antigen it targets is not known. The sample holds no much larger clone one base away, and base qualities are not on file. The CDR3 runs 15 residues from the cysteine to the phenylalanine. Just CDR3 DNA is preserved here, 45 bases in frame from base 1. V gives up 4 bases and J gives up 1 base, and the segment between their germline ends measures 13 bases. From the germline V gene, CDR1 is SGHDT and CDR2 is YYEEEE. To prepare the library, PCR was applied. These reads were obtained on an Illumina HiSeq 2500. To normalize quantification of the TCRbeta repertoire, the TCR libraries were built with molecular barcoding that relied on unique molecular identifiers. TCRdb reanalyzed the raw reads on its own, using fastp at Q25 for trimming and MiXCR for clone calling, and kept in-frame beta chains. Identical CDR3 proteins give one entry, which carries the most common genes and DNA. The sample yields about 500,000 distinct CDR3 sequences; around a third were counted once. 2% to 3% of the sample is in the top ten clones.

The sequences come from PBMCs from the stem cell graft donor, collected from the stem cell graft. The rearranged segments are TRBV5-6 and TRBJ2-3; the D region may be TRBD1 or TRBD2, each matching 6 bases equally. The receptor comes from a human donor who donated a stem cell graft to a child with aplastic anemia. The nucleotide sequence reads as follows: TGTGCCAGCAGCGGGGTCCGGGGGCGCACAGATACGCAGTATTTT. Its amino acids are CASSGVRGRTDTQYF.